This T cell receptor (beta chain) is from a study of beta chain features in type 1 diabetes (dated by TCRdb to 2017 to 2018). The study in broad terms: Mean age, gender distribution, total cell number and subset yield were not different between patients and healthy donors. In the study, TCRB repertoires of sorted circulating CD4+ T cell subsets from recently diagnosed type 1 diabetes patients were compared with those of matched healthy donors. A total of 100 million to 110 million sorted cells were examined across all samples, and a strong correlation was observed between cell number per subset and RNA yield. Regulatory and stem cell-like memory subsets were obtained from only 8 patients and roughly 8 healthy donors, while naive and central memory subsets were obtained from all 28 donors. Here is what the overall study found, with its caveats: Shorter templates might be favored by PCR, yet because patient and control samples were amplified and corrected together, any such skew would affect both groups equally. In all four CD4+ subsets, TCRB CDR3 length was moderately but significantly shorter in type 1 diabetes patients. The naive, central memory and regulatory TCRB repertoires appeared to resemble one another more closely among patients than among healthy donors. Fewer insertions and more nucleotide deletions at VDJ recombination sites were observed in patients with type 1 diabetes, implying thymic rearrangement abnormalities. Because the HLA sub-analyses included only small numbers of individuals, any influence of HLA type on TCRB rearrangement was left unresolved. Because cDNA was sequenced instead of genomic DNA, activated cells with high expression could be over-represented, although the groups did not differ in activation or CD3 levels.

V is reduced by 3 bases and J by 3 bases, leaving a spacing of 18 bases between them. CDR3 length: 16 amino acids, cysteine to phenylalanine. The entry retains the CDR3 DNA only, 48 bases that are in frame from base 1. The entire isolated RNA was reverse transcribed using the High Capacity cDNA Reverse Transcription Kit, and thus expressed TCRB transcripts were sequenced. Naive, central memory and regulatory T cell samples underwent deep immunoSEQ sequencing, averaging about 3.3 million total reads per sample. After sorted cells were lysed in RLT buffer, RNA was extracted with DNase-treated RNeasy Micro or Mini kits, with the choice depending on cell number. To prevent cross-contamination, each cell subset was processed individually, whereas patient and healthy donor samples were processed jointly. The immunoSEQ multiplex PCR was used to amplify TCRB sequences from cDNA, yielding 87-bp fragments that span the CDR3 region. Sequencing of the amplicons was done on the Illumina HiSeq platform. As for the authors' bioinformatics: Synthetic template baselines were used to correct PCR bias computationally, reads within Hamming distance 2 were collapsed together, and singletons that could not be merged were discarded. By aligning reads against IMGT, V, D and J genes, CDR3 length, and insertions or deletions at six rearrangement sites were assigned. Within each subset, clonotype counts were normalized to sorted cell number, after which true diversity and Gini coefficients were computed with the tcR R package. The overlap coefficient, calculated on TCRB nucleotide sequences, was used to quantify repertoire sharing. Out-of-frame TCRB sequences from naive cells were analyzed to stand in for the pre-selection repertoire. Held by TCRdb, this immuneACCESS table contains in-frame sequences only and omits some clones. Under half of the omission traces to an unresolved V gene where checked; the cause of the rest is unknown. V and J calls plus clone size are reproduced from that table; the DNA served to infer D and trimming. The sample data list a few hundred thousand clones, and approximately 28% of these were observed just once. The ten biggest clones cover 0.065% of the sample.

Each donor gave one peripheral blood draw, roughly 120 mL on average, collected into heparinised tubes. Naive, central memory, regulatory and stem cell-like memory CD4+ T cells were sorted on a BD FACSAria II using a panel including CD45RO, CCR7, CD25, CD127, CD95 and CD27. All sorted populations exceeded 95% purity. Right away, PBMCs were isolated by Lymphoprep density gradient centrifugation and were stained directly, with no culture step. So that batch effects would be minimized, each experiment stained and sorted samples in pairs, pairing one healthy donor with one patient. This clone was counted only a few times. Its antigen is still unknown. No clone much larger than this one lies a single base away; base qualities are absent.

The material sequenced was naive CD4+ T cells from blood. The label giving this sample's cell subset or site can be read as: true naive CD4+ T cells. The clonotype comes from a man aged 18 to 35 in good health. This sequence uses TRBV23-1 and TRBJ2-7, with TRBD1 perhaps the D gene, on 7 matching bases. TRBV23-1 is annotated as an ORF whose role is uncertain. The CDR3 protein is CASSHRHRGAGYEQYF. The nucleotides are TGCGCCAGCAGTCACCGACACAGGGGAGCGGGCTACGAGCAGTACTTC.